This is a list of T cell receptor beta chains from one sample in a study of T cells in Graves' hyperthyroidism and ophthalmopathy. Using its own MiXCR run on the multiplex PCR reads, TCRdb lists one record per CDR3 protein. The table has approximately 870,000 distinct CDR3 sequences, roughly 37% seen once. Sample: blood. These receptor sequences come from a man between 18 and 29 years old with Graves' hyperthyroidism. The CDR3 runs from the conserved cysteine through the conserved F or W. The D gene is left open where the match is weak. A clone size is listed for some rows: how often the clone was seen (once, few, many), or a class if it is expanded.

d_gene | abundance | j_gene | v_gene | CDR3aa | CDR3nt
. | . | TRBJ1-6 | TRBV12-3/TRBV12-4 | CASSFGDGNSPLHF | TGTGCCAGCAGTTTTGGCGACGGGAATTCACCCCTCCACTTT
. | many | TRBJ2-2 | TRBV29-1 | CSAATVNTGELFF | TGCAGCGCCGCGACAGTCAACACCGGGGAGCTGTTTTTT
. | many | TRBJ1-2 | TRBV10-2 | CASSESGASYGYTF | TGCGCCAGCAGTGAGTCAGGGGCCAGCTATGGCTACACCTTC
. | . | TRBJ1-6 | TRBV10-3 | CAISVTGNYSPLHF | TGTGCCATCAGTGTAACCGGGAATTATTCACCCCTCCACTTT
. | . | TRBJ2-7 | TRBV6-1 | CASSEVWRGSVYEQYF | TGTGCCAGCAGTGAAGTCTGGCGGGGTTCCGTGTACGAGCAGTACTTC
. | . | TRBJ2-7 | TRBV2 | CASSEIPSGLYEQYF | TGTGCCAGCAGTGAGATACCCTCCGGCCTCTACGAGCAGTACTTC
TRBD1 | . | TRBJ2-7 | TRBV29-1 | CSVEVGQVYEQYF | TGCAGCGTTGAAGTCGGACAGGTATACGAGCAGTACTTC
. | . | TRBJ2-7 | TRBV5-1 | CASSLEGMVPIPYEQYF | TGCGCCAGCAGCTTGGAGGGCATGGTCCCCATCCCCTACGAGCAGTACTTC
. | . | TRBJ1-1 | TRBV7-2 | CASSPRGSGRNTEAFF | TGTGCCAGCAGCCCTCGGGGAAGCGGCAGGAACACTGAAGCTTTCTTT
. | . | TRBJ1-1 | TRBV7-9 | CASSPPAEAFF | TGTGCCAGCAGTCCCCCCGCTGAAGCTTTCTTT
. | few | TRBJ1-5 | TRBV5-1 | CASSLYRANQPQHF | TGCGCCAGCAGCTTGTACAGGGCGAATCAGCCCCAGCATTTT
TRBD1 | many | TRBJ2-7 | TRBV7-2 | CASSPTGTGNYEQYF | TGTGCCAGCAGCCCTACCGGGACAGGGAACTACGAGCAGTACTTC
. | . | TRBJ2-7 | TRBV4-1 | CASSQEPGGTFYEQYF | TGCGCCAGCAGCCAAGAGCCCGGCGGGACGTTCTACGAGCAGTACTTC
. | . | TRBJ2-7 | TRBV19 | CASSIAGDRNEQCF | TGTGCCAGTAGTATAGCGGGAGATAGAAACGAGCAGTGCTTC
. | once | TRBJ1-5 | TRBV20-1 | CSARDFTEGYSNQPQHF | TGCAGTGCTAGAGATTTCACTGAGGGTTATAGCAATCAGCCCCAGCATTTT
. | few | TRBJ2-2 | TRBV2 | CASSGAGGELFF | TGTGCCAGCAGTGGGGCCGGAGGGGAGCTGTTTTTT
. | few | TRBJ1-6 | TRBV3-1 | CASRERGGSLHF | TGTGCCAGCAGGGAGAGGGGGGGTTCTCTCCACTTT
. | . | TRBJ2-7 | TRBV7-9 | CATGEEDSPTYEQYF | TGTGCCACCGGCGAAGAGGACAGTCCGACCTACGAGCAGTACTTC
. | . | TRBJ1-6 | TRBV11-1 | CASSLRGGEGSPLHF | TGTGCCAGCAGCTTAAGGGGAGGGGAAGGTTCACCCCTCCACTTT
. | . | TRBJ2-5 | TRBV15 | CATSRGGKETQYF | TGTGCCACCAGCAGAGGGGGCAAGGAGACCCAGTACTTC
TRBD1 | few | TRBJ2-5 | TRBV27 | CASSSGQGGGETQYF | TGTGCCAGCAGTTCCGGACAGGGCGGTGGGGAGACCCAGTACTTC
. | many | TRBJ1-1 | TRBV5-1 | CASSLDSWEAEAFF | TGCGCCAGCAGCTTGGACTCTTGGGAAGCTGAAGCTTTCTTT
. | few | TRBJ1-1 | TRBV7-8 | CASSLVTGAEAFF | TGTGCCAGCAGCTTAGTAACAGGCGCTGAAGCTTTCTTT
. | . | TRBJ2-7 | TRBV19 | CASSMYGPAYEQYF | TGTGCCAGTAGTATGTACGGACCGGCCTACGAGCAGTACTTC
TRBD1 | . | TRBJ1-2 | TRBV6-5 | CASSDFHGTGAYGYTF | TGTGCCAGCAGTGATTTTCACGGGACAGGAGCTTATGGCTACACCTTC
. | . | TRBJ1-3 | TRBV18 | CASTSKGNTIYF | TGTGCCAGCACATCAAAAGGAAACACCATATATTTT
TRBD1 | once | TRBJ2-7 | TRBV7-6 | CASSLGGQGYGEQYF | TGTGCCAGCAGCTTAGGGGGACAGGGCTACGGCGAGCAGTACTTC
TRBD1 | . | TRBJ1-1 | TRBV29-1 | CSGGTGTKSTEAFF | TGCAGCGGGGGGACAGGGACGAAGAGCACTGAAGCTTTCTTT
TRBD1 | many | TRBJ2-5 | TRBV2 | CASTRQGLVETQYF | TGTGCCAGCACTCGACAGGGGTTGGTTGAGACCCAGTACTTC
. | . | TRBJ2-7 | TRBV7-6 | CASSLEEGDEQYF | TGTGCCAGCAGCTTAGAGGAGGGGGACGAGCAGTACTTC
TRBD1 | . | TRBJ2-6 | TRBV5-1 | CASSSTGLSSGANVLTF | TGCGCCAGCAGTTCGACAGGGCTAAGCTCTGGGGCCAACGTCCTGACTTTC
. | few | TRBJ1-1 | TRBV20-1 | CSARVPGHSNTEAFF | TGCAGTGCTAGAGTTCCGGGACATTCGAACACTGAAGCTTTCTTT
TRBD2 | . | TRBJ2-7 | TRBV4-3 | CASSQVAGAAYEQYF | TGCGCCAGCAGCCAAGTAGCGGGTGCCGCCTACGAGCAGTACTTC
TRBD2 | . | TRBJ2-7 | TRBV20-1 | CSARGYLGGSYEQYF | TGCAGTGCTAGAGGTTATCTGGGGGGGTCTTACGAGCAGTACTTC
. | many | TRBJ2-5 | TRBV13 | CASSSRTDQETQYF | TGTGCCAGCAGCTCCCGGACAGACCAAGAGACCCAGTACTTC
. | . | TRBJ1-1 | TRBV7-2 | CTSSLGGGNTEAFF | TGTACCAGCAGCTTGGGGGGGGGGAACACTGAAGCTTTCTTT
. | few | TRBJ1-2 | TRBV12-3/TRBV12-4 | CASSLALRVYGYTF | TGTGCCAGCAGTTTAGCGTTGAGGGTCTATGGCTACACCTTC
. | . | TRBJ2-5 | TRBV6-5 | CASSFSGPRETQYF | TGTGCCAGCAGTTTCTCAGGGCCGAGGGAGACCCAGTACTTC
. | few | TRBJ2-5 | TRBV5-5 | CASSSPGIQETQYF | TGTGCCAGCAGTAGTCCAGGAATTCAAGAGACCCAGTACTTC
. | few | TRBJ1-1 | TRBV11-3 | CASSLRLPVNTEAFF | TGTGCCAGCAGCTTACGGCTCCCGGTGAACACTGAAGCTTTCTTT
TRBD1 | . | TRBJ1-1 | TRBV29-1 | CSVEGQGGRTEAFF | TGCAGCGTTGAAGGACAGGGAGGACGGACTGAAGCTTTCTTT
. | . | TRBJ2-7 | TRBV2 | CASSESVGLTYEQYF | TGTGCCAGCAGTGAATCCGTCGGACTCACCTACGAGCAGTACTTC
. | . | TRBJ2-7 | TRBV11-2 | CASRDQNGAYEQYF | TGTGCCAGCAGAGATCAGAACGGTGCCTACGAGCAGTACTTC
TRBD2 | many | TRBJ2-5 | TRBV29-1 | CSVRGVRETQYF | TGCAGCGTTCGGGGGGTACGGGAGACCCAGTACTTC
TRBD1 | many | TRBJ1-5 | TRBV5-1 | CASSLGTGRQPQHF | TGTGCCAGCAGCTTGGGGACAGGGAGGCAGCCCCAGCATTTT
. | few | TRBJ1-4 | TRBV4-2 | CASSRVRAGTNEKLFF | TGTGCCAGCAGCCGGGTTAGGGCAGGGACTAATGAAAAACTGTTTTTT
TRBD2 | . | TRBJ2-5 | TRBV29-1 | CSVVAGDRF | TGCAGCGTTGTCGCGGGAGATCGGTTC
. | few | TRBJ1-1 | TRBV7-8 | CASSQQMNTEAFF | TGTGCCAGCAGCCAACAAATGAACACTGAAGCTTTCTTT
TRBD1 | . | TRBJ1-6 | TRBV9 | CASSLGQGYAPLHF | TGTGCCAGCAGCCTTGGACAGGGATACGCACCCCTCCACTTT
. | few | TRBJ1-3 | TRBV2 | CASSRTLGTASGNTIYF | TGTGCCAGCAGTCGCACCTTAGGGACGGCCTCTGGAAACACCATATATTTT
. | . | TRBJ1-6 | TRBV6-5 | CAGSYAGTAGPLHF | TGTGCCGGCAGTTACGCCGGGACGGCGGGTCCCCTCCACTTT
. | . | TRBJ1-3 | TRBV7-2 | CASSYTSGNTGNTIYF | TGCGCCAGCAGCTATACCAGCGGTAATACTGGAAACACCATATATTTT